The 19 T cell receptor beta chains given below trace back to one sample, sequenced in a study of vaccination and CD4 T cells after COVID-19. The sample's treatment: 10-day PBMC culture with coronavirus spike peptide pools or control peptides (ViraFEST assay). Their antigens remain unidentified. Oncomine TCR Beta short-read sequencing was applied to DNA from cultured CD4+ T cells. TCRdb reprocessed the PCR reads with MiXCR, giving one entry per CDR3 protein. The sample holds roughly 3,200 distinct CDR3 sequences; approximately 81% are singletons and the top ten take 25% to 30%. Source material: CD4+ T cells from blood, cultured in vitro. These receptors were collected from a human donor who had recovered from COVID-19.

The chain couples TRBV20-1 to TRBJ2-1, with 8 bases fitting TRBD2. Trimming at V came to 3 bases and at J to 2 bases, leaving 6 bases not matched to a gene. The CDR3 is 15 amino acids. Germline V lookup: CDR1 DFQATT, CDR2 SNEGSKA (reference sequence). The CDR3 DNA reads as TGCAGTGCTAGCGGGGGGGCGGCGACCTACAATGAGCAGTTCTTC. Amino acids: CSASGGAATYNEQFF.

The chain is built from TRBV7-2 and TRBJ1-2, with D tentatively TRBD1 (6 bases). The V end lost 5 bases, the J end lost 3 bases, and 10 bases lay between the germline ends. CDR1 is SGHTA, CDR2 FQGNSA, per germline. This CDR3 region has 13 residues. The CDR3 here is CASSPWTDYGYTF. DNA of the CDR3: TGTGCCAGCAGCCCCTGGACAGACTATGGCTACACCTTC. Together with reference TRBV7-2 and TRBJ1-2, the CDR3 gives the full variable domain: GAGVSQSPSNKVTEKGKDVELRCDPISGHTALYWYRQSLGQGLEFLIYFQGNSAPDKSGLPSDRFSAERTGGSVSTLTIQRTQQEDSAVYLCASSPWTDYGYTFGSGTRLTVV.

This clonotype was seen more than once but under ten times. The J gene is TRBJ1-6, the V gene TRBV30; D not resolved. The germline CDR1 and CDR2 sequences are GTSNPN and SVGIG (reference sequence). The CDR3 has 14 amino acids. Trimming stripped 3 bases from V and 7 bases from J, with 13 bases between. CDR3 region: CAWSPLGPNSPLHF. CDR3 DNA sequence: TGTGCCTGGAGCCCTCTGGGCCCCAATTCACCCCTCCACTTT.

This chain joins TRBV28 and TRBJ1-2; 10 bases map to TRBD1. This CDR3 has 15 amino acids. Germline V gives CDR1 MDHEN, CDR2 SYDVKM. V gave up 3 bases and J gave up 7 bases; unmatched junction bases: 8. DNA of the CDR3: TGTGCCAGCAGTTTGGGGACAGGGGCGCTGGGTGGCTACACCTTC. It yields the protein CASSLGTGALGGYTF.

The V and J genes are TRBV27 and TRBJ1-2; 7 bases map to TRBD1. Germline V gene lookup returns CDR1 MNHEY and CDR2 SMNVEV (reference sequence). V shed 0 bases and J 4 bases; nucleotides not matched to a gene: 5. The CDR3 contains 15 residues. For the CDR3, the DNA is TGTGCCAGCAGTTTATCAGGGGGCAGTAGCTATGGCTACACCTTC. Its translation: CASSLSGGSSYGYTF.

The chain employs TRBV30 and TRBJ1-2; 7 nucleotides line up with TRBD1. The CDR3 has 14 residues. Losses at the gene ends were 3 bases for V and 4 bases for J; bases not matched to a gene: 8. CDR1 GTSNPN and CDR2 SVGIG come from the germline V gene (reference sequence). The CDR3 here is CAWSPTGLGYGYTF. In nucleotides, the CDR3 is TGTGCCTGGAGCCCGACAGGGCTGGGCTATGGCTACACCTTC.

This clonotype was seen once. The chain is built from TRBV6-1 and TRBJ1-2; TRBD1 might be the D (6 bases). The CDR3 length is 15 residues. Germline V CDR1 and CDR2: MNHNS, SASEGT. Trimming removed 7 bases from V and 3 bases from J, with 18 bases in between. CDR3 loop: CASTTSADSHYGYTF. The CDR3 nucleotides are TGTGCCAGCACCACCTCGGCGGACAGCCACTATGGCTACACCTTC.

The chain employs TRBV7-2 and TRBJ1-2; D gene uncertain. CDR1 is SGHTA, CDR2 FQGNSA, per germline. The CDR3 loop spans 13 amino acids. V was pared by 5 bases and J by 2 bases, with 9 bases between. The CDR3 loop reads CASSSFVNYGYTF. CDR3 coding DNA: TGTGCCAGCAGCAGTTTTGTCAACTATGGCTACACCTTC.

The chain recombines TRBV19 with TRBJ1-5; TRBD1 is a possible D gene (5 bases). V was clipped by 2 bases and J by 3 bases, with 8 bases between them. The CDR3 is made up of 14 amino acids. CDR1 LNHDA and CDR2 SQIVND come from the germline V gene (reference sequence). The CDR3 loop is CASSIQQVNQPQHF. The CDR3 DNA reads TGTGCCAGTAGTATACAACAGGTCAATCAGCCCCAGCATTTT.

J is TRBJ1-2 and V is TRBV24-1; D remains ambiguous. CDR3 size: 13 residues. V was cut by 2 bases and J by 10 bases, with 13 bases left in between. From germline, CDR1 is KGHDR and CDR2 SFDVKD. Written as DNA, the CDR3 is TGTGCCACCAGTGATTCCTCTAGATTAGCCTACACCTTC. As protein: CATSDSSRLAYTF.

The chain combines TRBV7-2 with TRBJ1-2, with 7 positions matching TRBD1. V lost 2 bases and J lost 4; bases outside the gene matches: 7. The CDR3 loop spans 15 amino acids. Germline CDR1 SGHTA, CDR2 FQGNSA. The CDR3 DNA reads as TGTGCCAGCAGCTTATCCACAGGGGTTCGCTATGGCTACACCTTC. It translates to CASSLSTGVRYGYTF.

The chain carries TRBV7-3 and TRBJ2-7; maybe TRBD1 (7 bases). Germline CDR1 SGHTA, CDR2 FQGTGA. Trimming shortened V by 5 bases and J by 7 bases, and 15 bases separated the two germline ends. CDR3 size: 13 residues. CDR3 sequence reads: CASSLSTGREQYF. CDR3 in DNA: TGTGCCAGCAGCCTATCGACAGGGAGGGAGCAGTACTTC.

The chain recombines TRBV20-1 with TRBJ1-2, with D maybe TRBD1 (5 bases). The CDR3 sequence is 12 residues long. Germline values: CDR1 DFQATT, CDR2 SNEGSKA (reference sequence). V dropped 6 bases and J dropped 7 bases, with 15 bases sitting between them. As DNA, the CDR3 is TGCAGTGCCATGCTGTCCGGGGGTGGCTACACCTTC. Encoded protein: CSAMLSGGGYTF.

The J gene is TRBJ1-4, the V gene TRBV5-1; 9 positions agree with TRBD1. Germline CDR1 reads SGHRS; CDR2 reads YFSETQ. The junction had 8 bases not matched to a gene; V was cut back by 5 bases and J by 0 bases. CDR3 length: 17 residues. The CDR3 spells CASRAGQGRTTNEKLFF. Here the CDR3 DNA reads TGCGCCAGCAGGGCTGGACAGGGGAGGACAACTAATGAAAAACTGTTTTTT.

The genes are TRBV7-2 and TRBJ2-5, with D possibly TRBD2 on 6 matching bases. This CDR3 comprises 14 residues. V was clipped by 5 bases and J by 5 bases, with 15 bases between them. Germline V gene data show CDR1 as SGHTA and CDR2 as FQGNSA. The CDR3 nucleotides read TGTGCCAGCAGCCCCCGGGCGGGGCGGGAGACCCAGTACTTC. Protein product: CASSPRAGRETQYF. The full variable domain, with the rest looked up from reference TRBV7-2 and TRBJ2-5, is GAGVSQSPSNKVTEKGKDVELRCDPISGHTALYWYRQSLGQGLEFLIYFQGNSAPDKSGLPSDRFSAERTGGSVSTLTIQRTQQEDSAVYLCASSPRAGRETQYFGPGTRLLVL.

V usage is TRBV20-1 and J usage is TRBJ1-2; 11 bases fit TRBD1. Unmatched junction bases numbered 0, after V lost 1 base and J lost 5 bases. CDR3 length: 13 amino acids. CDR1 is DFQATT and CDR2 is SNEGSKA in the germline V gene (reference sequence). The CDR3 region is CSARGDRGYGYTF. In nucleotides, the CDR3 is TGCAGTGCTAGAGGGGACAGGGGGTATGGCTACACCTTC.

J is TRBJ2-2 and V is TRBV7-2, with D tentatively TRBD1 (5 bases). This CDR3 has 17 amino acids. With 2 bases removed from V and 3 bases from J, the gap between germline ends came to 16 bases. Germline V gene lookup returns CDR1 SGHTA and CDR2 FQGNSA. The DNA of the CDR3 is TGTGCCAGCAGCTTATCTCCACAGGCTAGGTACACCGGGGAGCTGTTTTTT. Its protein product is CASSLSPQARYTGELFF.

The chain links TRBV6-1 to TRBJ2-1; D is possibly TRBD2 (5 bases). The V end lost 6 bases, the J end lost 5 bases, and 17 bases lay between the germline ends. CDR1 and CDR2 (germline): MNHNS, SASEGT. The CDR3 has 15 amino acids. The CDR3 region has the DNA TGTGCCAGCAGCCTCCGAGGGTCGGGGAACAATGAGCAGTTCTTC. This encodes CASSLRGSGNNEQFF.

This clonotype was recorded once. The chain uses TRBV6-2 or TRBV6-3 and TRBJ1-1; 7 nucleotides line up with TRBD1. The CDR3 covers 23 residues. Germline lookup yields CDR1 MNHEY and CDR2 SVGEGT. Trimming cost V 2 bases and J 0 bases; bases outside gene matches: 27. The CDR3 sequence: CASSYRGWWAGTDHSGMNTEAFF. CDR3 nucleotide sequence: TGTGCCAGCAGTTACCGGGGTTGGTGGGCTGGGACAGATCATTCGGGGATGAACACTGAAGCTTTCTTT.